This T cell receptor beta chain was recovered during a study of OX40 agonist ivuxolimab in advanced cancers. Some clones are missing from TCRdb's copy, which holds only in-frame ones; the method was immunoSEQ multiplex PCR. The data contain 40,000 to 45,000 clones, roughly nine tenths of them singletons. The CDR3 is made up of 13 amino acids. Trimming took 5 bases from V and 4 from J, leaving 12 bases between them. The V gene's germline CDR1 is LNHDA and CDR2 SQIVND (reference sequence). The chain combines TRBV19 with TRBJ2-7; a possible D gene is TRBD2 (7 bases). This TCR was sampled from an adult with an advanced solid tumor such as melanoma, head and neck, liver or kidney cancer. This material consisted of CD4+ or CD8+ T cells sorted from blood, taken in a trial of the OX40 agonist ivuxolimab. The CDR3: CASSAGALYEQYF. The CDR3 DNA reads as TGTGCCAGTAGTGCGGGGGCTCTGTACGAGCAGTACTTC.